Listed here are 15 T cell receptor beta chains from one sample, sequenced in a study (dated by TCRdb to about 2015). The library was generated by 5' RACE. For sequencing, an Illumina MiSeq was employed. TCRdb took the public reads, trimmed them with fastp at Q25, ran MiXCR for clone calling and kept in-frame beta chains. Merged by CDR3 protein, the rows form single entries marked with the most common genes and DNA. The sample contains 9,500 to 15,000 distinct CDR3 sequences, 51% of them found a single time. The ten largest clones take up around 12% of the sample. CD4+CD25+CD127-/low cells were isolated as Tregs. The sequenced sample consisted of tumor-infiltrating Tregs sorted from the breast tumor. All receptors come from a female donor with breast cancer.

This clonotype was detected a few times. CDR3 nucleotide sequence: TGCGCCAGCAGCCAAGGGAACAATGAGCAGTTCTTC. This encodes CASSQGNNEQFF. The genes are TRBV4-3 and TRBJ2-1; D remains ambiguous. This CDR3 comprises 12 residues. V was pared by 1 base and J by 5 bases, with 3 bases between. CDR1 and CDR2 (germline): LGHNA, YSLEER.

V is TRBV30 and J is TRBJ2-2; TRBD2 matches 11 bases. Germline CDR1 and CDR2: GTSNPN and SVGIG (reference sequence). V shed 5 bases, J shed 6 bases, and the junction held 8 bases outside the gene matches. There are 15 residues in the CDR3. CDR3 sequence: CAWDTSGSWAGELFF. The CDR3 region has the DNA TGTGCCTGGGATACTAGCGGGAGTTGGGCCGGGGAGCTGTTTTTT.

The chain recombines TRBV4-1 with TRBJ2-3; 7 nucleotides match TRBD1. The CDR3 covers 15 residues. The V gene's germline CDR1 is MGHRA and CDR2 YSYEKL. The junction had 4 bases not matched to a gene; V was cut back by 2 bases and J by 2 bases. CDR3 in DNA: TGCGCCAGCAGCCAAAAAGGGACAGCCACAGATACGCAGTATTTT. As protein: CASSQKGTATDTQYF.

Here the CDR3 DNA reads TGTGCCAGCAGTCGCCTTAGACGGGGAGGAAGCACAGATACGCAGTATTTT. This codes for CASSRLRRGGSTDTQYF. The rearrangement joins TRBV12-3 or TRBV12-4 to TRBJ2-3; tentatively, D is TRBD2 (6 bases). The V and J ends lost 5 bases and 0 bases respectively, with 18 bases between them. CDR3 length: 17 residues.

The chain links TRBV20-1 to TRBJ1-1, with unresolved D. Trimming stripped 6 bases from V and 1 base from J, with 12 bases between. In germline, CDR1 is DFQATT, CDR2 SNEGSKA (reference sequence). The CDR3 contains 13 residues. The CDR3 sequence is CSAPRSGNTEAFF. The CDR3 DNA reads as TGCAGTGCCCCCAGGAGCGGGAACACTGAAGCTTTCTTT.

The rearrangement joins TRBV12-3 or TRBV12-4 to TRBJ2-3; D unclear. The V gene lost 3 bases and the J gene lost 0 bases, with 1 base spanning the gap. The CDR3 length is 12 residues. The CDR3 is CASSLSTDTQYF. CDR3 bases: TGTGCCAGCAGTTTGAGCACAGATACGCAGTATTTT.

Only a few counts were recorded for this clonotype. This chain joins TRBV11-2 and TRBJ2-2, with TRBD1 as a possible D gene (6 bases). CDR1 is SGHAT and CDR2 is FQNNGV in the germline V gene. Trimming pared 5 bases from V and 3 bases from J, leaving 10 bases between. The CDR3 has 14 residues. CDR3 nucleotides: TGTGCCAGCAGCCAGTACAGGGACACCGGGGAGCTGTTTTTT. Amino acids: CASSQYRDTGELFF. The full variable domain, in which reference TRBV11-2 and TRBJ2-2 provide the parts outside the CDR3, is EAGVAQSPRYKIIEKRQSVAFWCNPISGHATLYWYQQILGQGPKLLIQFQNNGVVDDSQLPKDRFSAERLKGVDSTLKIQPAKLEDSAVYLCASSQYRDTGELFFGEGSRLTVL.

Note on this clonotype: A much more abundant neighbour one base away suggests this may be a read error. The chain has TRBV20-1 and TRBJ2-7; possibly TRBD1 for D (5 bases). The CDR3 runs to 15 residues. Trimming took 3 bases from V and 3 from J, leaving 18 bases between them. Germline V gene lookup returns CDR1 DFQATT and CDR2 SNEGSKA (reference sequence). CDR3 region: CSASRPRASGYEQYF. CDR3 coding DNA: TGCAGTGCTAGTAGACCCAGGGCCTCAGGCTACGAGCAGTACTTC.

This rearrangement joins TRBV12-3 or TRBV12-4 to TRBJ1-1; no clear D. V lost 2 bases and J lost 0, with 4 bases in between. The CDR3 is made up of 13 amino acids. In nucleotides, the CDR3 is TGTGCCAGCAGTTTATGGGTGAACACTGAAGCTTTCTTT. It codes for CASSLWVNTEAFF.

The chain recombines TRBV7-2 with TRBJ2-3, with TRBD2 identical over 12 bases. CDR1 and CDR2 from the germline V gene are SGHTA and FQGNSA. V gave up 1 base and J gave up 2 bases; unmatched junction bases: 4. The CDR3 totals 17 residues. CDR3: CASSLGLAGGVTDTQYF. As DNA, the CDR3 is TGTGCCAGCAGCTTAGGCCTAGCGGGAGGGGTCACAGATACGCAGTATTTT.

The genes are TRBV7-2 and TRBJ2-7, with a possible D match to TRBD1 (7 bases). Trimming removed 3 bases at V and 3 bases at J, with 18 bases between. The CDR3 length is 16 residues. Germline CDR1 is SGHTA and CDR2 is FQGNSA. The CDR3 is CASSFSRRGAIYEQYF. Written as DNA, the CDR3 is TGTGCCAGCAGCTTCTCCCGCAGGGGGGCTATCTACGAGCAGTACTTC.

The chain recombines TRBV7-2 with TRBJ1-5; D is unclear. Germline lookup yields CDR1 SGHTA and CDR2 FQGNSA. The CDR3 is 14 residues long. The germline V and J ends were trimmed by 3 bases and 3 bases, with 9 bases remaining between them. This CDR3 reads CASSFPGYNQPQHF. Here the CDR3 DNA reads TGTGCCAGCAGCTTTCCGGGTTACAATCAGCCCCAGCATTTT.

The chain employs TRBV20-1 and TRBJ2-7; D gene unclear. The CDR3 runs 14 residues. Trimming removed 5 bases from V and 0 bases from J, with 14 bases in between. Per the germline V gene, CDR1 is DFQATT and CDR2 is SNEGSKA (reference sequence). CDR3 loop: CSAESRKSSYEQYV. DNA for the CDR3: TGCAGTGCTGAGAGCAGGAAGAGCTCCTACGAGCAGTACGTC.

The chain uses TRBV7-6 and TRBJ2-3, with no clear D. Trimming removed 5 bases at V and 0 bases at J, with 15 bases between. The CDR3 consists of 16 residues. Germline CDR1 reads SGHVS; CDR2 reads FNYEAQ. The CDR3 is CASSPDGRPSTDTQYF. The CDR3 nucleotides read TGTGCCAGCAGCCCGGACGGACGACCTAGCACAGATACGCAGTATTTT.

In its sample, this clonotype was seen once. V is TRBV29-1 and J is TRBJ2-4; 7 nucleotides agree with TRBD1. Germline values: CDR1 SQVTM, CDR2 ANQGSEA. The CDR3 is 13 amino acids. The junction had 7 bases not matched to a gene; V was cut back by 6 bases and J by 5 bases. The CDR3: CSVETGVENIQYF. The CDR3 nucleotides are TGCAGCGTGGAAACAGGGGTTGAAAACATTCAGTACTTC.